These 26 T cell receptor beta chains were all obtained from the same sample, sequenced in a study of shared clonotypes between healthy human individuals. Method: immunoSEQ multiplex PCR; TCRdb's copy keeps in-frame clones and lacks some. This sample has about 2.4 million clones; 93% occur once, and the top ten carry around 0.37%. The sequencing sample was made of naive CD4+ T cells from PBMCs. Subset: CD45RA+ positively selected. These receptors originate from a man between 18 and 35 years old in good health. Some clones in this sample may be carry-over from other donors' samples.

The gene calls are TRBV6-1 and TRBJ2-3, with 7 bases aligning to TRBD2. The CDR3 has 14 amino acids. Germline V gives CDR1 MNHNS, CDR2 SASEGT. Germline trimming cut 5 bases from V and 5 bases from J; bases unmatched to any gene: 7. This CDR3 reads CASSLEIAGDTQYF. CDR3 sequence (DNA): TGTGCCAGCAGTTTGGAAATAGCGGGAGATACGCAGTATTTT.

The chain has TRBV28 and TRBJ1-2; TRBD1 agrees at 8 bases. The CDR3 is 16 residues long. V gave up 5 bases and J gave up 5 bases; unmatched junction bases: 13. The germline V gene has CDR1 MDHEN and CDR2 SYDVKM. CDR3 amino acids: CASSPQGQGMRYGYTF. The CDR3 DNA reads TGTGCCAGCAGTCCACAAGGACAGGGAATGAGGTATGGCTACACCTTC.

Worth noting for this clone: Compared with germline, one end of the junction differs, possibly owing to a read error. Other DNA sequences from this sample encode an identical CDR3 as well. The chain carries TRBV9 and TRBJ1-4; maybe TRBD1 (6 bases). The CDR3 has 15 residues. Germline loops: CDR1 SGDLS, CDR2 YYNGEE. CDR3 bases: TGCGCCAGCAGCGTAGGTCCGGGGGCTGGAGAAAAACTGTTTTTT. Protein product: CASSVGPGAGEKLFF.

This chain uses TRBV7-2 with TRBJ2-3; possibly TRBD2 for D (6 bases). The V gene lost 4 bases and the J gene lost 2 bases, with 13 bases spanning the gap. CDR1 and CDR2 from the germline V gene are SGHTA and FQGNSA. This CDR3 has 15 residues. The CDR3 sequence is CASSSAGRSTDTQYF. The DNA of the CDR3 is TGTGCCAGCAGCTCCGCGGGGCGGTCCACAGATACGCAGTATTTT.

The chain couples TRBV6-1 to TRBJ2-7, with TRBD1 identical over 8 bases. The germline CDR1 and CDR2 sequences are MNHNS and SASEGT. Unmatched junction bases numbered 9, after V lost 6 bases and J lost 2 bases. This CDR3 is built from 15 residues. The CDR3 sequence: CASRSPDRGAYEQYF. Here the CDR3 DNA reads TGTGCCAGCAGAAGCCCCGACAGGGGAGCCTACGAGCAGTACTTC.

The chain carries TRBV7-3 and TRBJ2-1; tentative D call: TRBD2 (5 bases). The CDR3 has 16 amino acids. Germline assignment: CDR1 SGHTA and CDR2 FQGTGA. Trimming removed 2 bases from V and 4 bases from J, with 15 bases in between. CDR3: CASSLLAGGKYNEQFF. The CDR3 DNA sequence: TGTGCCAGCAGCTTATTGGCGGGCGGAAAATACAATGAGCAGTTCTTC.

The gene calls are TRBV11-2 and TRBJ2-1; a possible D gene is TRBD2 (5 bases). Trimming stripped 3 bases from V and 10 bases from J, with 13 bases between. Germline values: CDR1 SGHAT, CDR2 FQNNGV. The CDR3 is 13 residues long. CDR3 DNA: TGTGCCAGCAGCTTTAACGGGGTGGTCGAGCAGTTCTTC. It translates to CASSFNGVVEQFF.

About this clone itself: The same CDR3 can be traced to other DNA sequences in this sample. The CDR3 loop reads CASSNGRDEQYF. DNA of the CDR3: TGTGCCAGTAGTAACGGGAGGGACGAGCAGTACTTC. The chain employs TRBV19 and TRBJ2-7; 8 bases are a match to TRBD2. Per germline, CDR1 LNHDA and CDR2 SQIVND (reference sequence). V gave up 4 bases and J gave up 5 bases; unmatched junction bases: 1. There are 12 residues in the CDR3.

As to this clone: Other DNA variants within this sample encode the same CDR3. The chain recombines TRBV5-4 with TRBJ2-2; D gene ambiguous. CDR1 is SGHNT and CDR2 is YYREEE in the germline V gene (reference sequence). Trimming shortened V by 3 bases and J by 2 bases, and 2 bases separated the two germline ends. This CDR3 has 12 amino acids. The CDR3 DNA is TGTGCCAGCAGCTATAACACCGGGGAGCTGTTTTTT. It specifies CASSYNTGELFF.

The CDR3 protein is CASSVAKSGANEKLFF. CDR3 in DNA: TGCGCCAGCAGCGTGGCAAAGTCGGGGGCTAATGAAAAACTGTTTTTT. The chain couples TRBV5-1 to TRBJ1-4, with D possibly TRBD1 on 5 matching bases. V was cut by 4 bases and J by 3 bases, with 16 bases left in between. This CDR3 spans 16 amino acids. The germline V gene encodes CDR1 SGHRS and CDR2 YFSETQ. Filled out from reference TRBV5-1 and TRBJ1-4, the complete variable domain reads KAGVTQTPRYLIKTRGQQVTLSCSPISGHRSVSWYQQTPGQGLQFLFEYFSETQRNKGNFPGRFSGRQFSNSRSEMNVSTLELGDSALYLCASSVAKSGANEKLFFGSGTQLSVL.

This clone was found once. This same CDR3 is encoded by further DNA sequences in the sample. The rearrangement uses TRBV5-1 and TRBJ2-7; perhaps TRBD2 as D (6 bases). This CDR3 spans 13 amino acids. Germline lookup yields CDR1 SGHRS and CDR2 YFSETQ. The V gene lost 3 bases and the J gene lost 2 bases, with 9 bases spanning the gap. Here the CDR3 DNA reads TGCGCCAGCAGCTGGGACTCCCCCTACGAGCAGTACTTC. This encodes CASSWDSPYEQYF.

The J gene is TRBJ2-3, the V gene TRBV19; a weak D match, TRBD2 (5 bases). The ends were cut back, 4 bases at V and 1 base at J, with 18 bases in the middle. The CDR3 consists of 17 residues. Germline CDR1 LNHDA, CDR2 SQIVND (reference sequence). The CDR3 is CASSRGLRASRTDTQYF. DNA of the CDR3: TGTGCCAGTAGTAGAGGTCTGAGGGCTAGCCGCACAGATACGCAGTATTTT.

This clone was counted only a few times. The rearrangement links TRBV21-1 to TRBJ1-2. TRBV21-1 is a recognized pseudogene. This CDR3 comprises 18 residues. CDR3 coding DNA: TGTGCCAGCAGCAAAGGGATCGGGAGGGACAGGAGTCCTCATGGCTACACCTTC. Encoded protein: CASSKGIGRDRSPHGYTF.

V gene TRBV18 combines with J gene TRBJ2-6, with D tentatively TRBD1 (6 bases). Trimming pared 3 bases from V and 1 base from J, leaving 10 bases between. Looked up from germline, CDR1 is KGHSH and CDR2 is LQKENI. The CDR3 is 16 amino acids. This CDR3 reads CASSPDRGSGANVLTF. The CDR3 nucleotides are TGTGCCAGCTCACCGGATAGGGGGTCTGGGGCCAACGTCCTGACTTTC.

The chain combines TRBV7-8 with TRBJ2-3, with D hard to call. Germline-derived CDR1 and CDR2 are SGHVS and FQNEAQ. Trimming shortened V by 3 bases and J by 0 bases, and 7 bases separated the two germline ends. This CDR3 is 14 amino acids long. CDR3 coding DNA: TGTGCCAGCAGCTTCCGGGCTAGCACAGATACGCAGTATTTT. It translates to CASSFRASTDTQYF.

The chain employs TRBV7-9 and TRBJ1-3, with 8 bases lining up with TRBD1. The CDR3 has 15 amino acids. V was pared by 1 base and J by 7 bases, with 6 bases of the junction left unmatched. The germline gives CDR1 SEHNR, CDR2 FQNEAQ (reference sequence). This chain's CDR3 is CASSLGETGDNTIYF. CDR3 nucleotides: TGTGCCAGCAGCTTAGGCGAGACAGGGGATAACACCATATATTTT.

The chain combines TRBV7-9 with TRBJ2-2; D possibly uses TRBD1 or TRBD2 (6 bases each). Germline CDR1 reads SEHNR; CDR2 reads FQNEAQ (reference sequence). The CDR3 has 15 amino acids. V gave up 4 bases and J gave up 7 bases, with 16 bases separating them. In DNA, the CDR3 is TGTGCCAGCAGCTCAACGTGGGGGGCGGTCGGGGAGCTGTTTTTT. This gives the protein CASSSTWGAVGELFF.

In regard to this clone: The same CDR3 is also encoded by other DNA sequences in this sample. The chain couples TRBV29-1 to TRBJ2-7; the match to TRBD2 covers 8 bases. V dropped 4 bases and J dropped 4; count of bases not matched to a gene: 3. Germline V CDR1 and CDR2: SQVTM, ANQGSEA. This CDR3 comprises 12 residues. In nucleotides, the CDR3 is TGCAGCGTTGGTGCTAGCGGGTACGAGCAGTACTTC. Translated, it gives CSVGASGYEQYF.

The gene calls are TRBV5-1 and TRBJ2-7; D uncertain. Germline V gene sequence: CDR1 SGHRS, CDR2 YFSETQ. This CDR3 comprises 16 residues. Trimming cost V 1 base and J 1 base, with 15 bases left between them. CDR3 DNA sequence: TGCGCCAGCAGCTTGTTGGTTAGTGTCCCTTCCTACGAGCAGTACTTC. Translated: CASSLLVSVPSYEQYF.

The chain couples TRBV15 to TRBJ1-5; unclear D gene. The CDR3 extends over 12 amino acids. The germline V gene has CDR1 LNHNV and CDR2 YYDKDF (reference sequence). Trimming shortened V by 1 base and J by 5 bases, and 3 bases separated the two germline ends. CDR3: CATSRADQPQHF. For the CDR3, the DNA is TGTGCCACCAGCAGAGCAGATCAGCCCCAGCATTTT. The whole variable domain, remainder taken from reference TRBV15 and TRBJ1-5, is DAMVIQNPRYQVTQFGKPVTLSCSQTLNHNVMYWYQQKSSQAPKLLFHYYDKDFNNEADTPDNFQSRRPNTSFCFLDIRSPGLGDTAMYLCATSRADQPQHFGDGTRLSIL.

The chain is built from TRBV5-1 and TRBJ2-7; weak D call: TRBD1 (8 bases). The CDR3 is 16 residues long. Germline V gives CDR1 SGHRS, CDR2 YFSETQ. V dropped 0 bases and J dropped 3 bases, with 16 bases sitting between them. In DNA form, the CDR3 reads TGCGCCAGCAGCTTGGTGAGCGGGACAGGTATCTACGAGCAGTACTTC. Translating it yields CASSLVSGTGIYEQYF.

V usage is TRBV19 and J usage is TRBJ2-1; weak D call: TRBD2 (6 bases). CDR3 length: 12 amino acids. Germline V CDR1 and CDR2: LNHDA, SQIVND (reference sequence). Trimming shortened V by 10 bases and J by 8 bases, and 15 bases separated the two germline ends. In nucleotides, the CDR3 is TGTGCCACCCACGGATGGGGGGATGAGCAGTTCTTC. As protein: CATHGWGDEQFF.

This chain connects TRBV27 to TRBJ1-2, with 10 bases aligning to TRBD1. Losses at the gene ends were 7 bases for V and 2 bases for J; bases not matched to a gene: 4. Germline V lookup: CDR1 MNHEY, CDR2 SMNVEV (reference sequence). The CDR3 extends over 14 amino acids. This CDR3 is CASMGQGRNYGYTF. DNA for the CDR3: TGTGCCAGCATGGGACAGGGGCGAAACTATGGCTACACCTTC.

The rearrangement joins TRBV5-5 to TRBJ2-5; D might be TRBD2 (6 bases). Germline-derived CDR1 and CDR2 are SGHKS and YYEKEE (reference sequence). Trimming removed 4 bases from V and 5 bases from J, with 15 bases in between. CDR3 length: 14 residues. CDR3 nucleotides: TGTGCCAGCAGCCCTATAGGCGCGGGGGAGACCCAGTACTTC. Translation gives CASSPIGAGETQYF.

This chain uses TRBV27 with TRBJ2-1; TRBD2 aligns across 10 bases. Germline V gene data show CDR1 as MNHEY and CDR2 as SMNVEV (reference sequence). The CDR3 totals 13 residues. Trimming removed 7 bases from V and 4 bases from J; junction bases left unmatched: 1. The CDR3 protein is CASKLAGYNEQFF. In DNA, the CDR3 is TGTGCCAGCAAACTAGCGGGGTACAATGAGCAGTTCTTC.

This clone appeared once. The DNA of the CDR3 is TGTGCCAGCAGCCACGATAAATGGTCAGAAGCTTTCTTT. Amino acid sequence: CASSHDKWSEAFF. The V gene is TRBV4-2, the J gene TRBJ1-1; D not resolved. Germline V gene sequence: CDR1 LGHNA, CDR2 YNFKEQ. Trimming removed 3 bases from V and 8 bases from J, with 13 bases in between. The CDR3 is 13 residues long.